This TCR beta chain was sequenced for a study of cytomegalovirus exposure and HLA in healthy donors. The wider study: From donors who were HLA-typed, an early data release held approximately 91 million unique TCRs.

It was with 60 Vbeta and 13 Jbeta primers that the PCR ran. Repertoires were generated with immunoSEQ multiplex PCR, while TCRdb's copy carries only in-frame clones and drops some. There are roughly 120,000 clones in the sample; about four fifths occur only once, and under 2.5% lies in the top ten. CDR3 size: 16 residues. The germline CDR1 and CDR2 sequences are SGHRS and YFSETQ. V lost 0 bases, J lost 0 bases, and 12 bases lay in between. J is TRBJ1-2 and V is TRBV5-1; D gene uncertain. The sequenced sample was PBMCs. This receptor was identified in a woman between 25 and 40 years old in good health and CMV-seronegative. In DNA, the CDR3 is TGCGCCAGCAGCTTGGGAGGGAGGGAACCTAACTATGGCTACACCTTC. Translated, it gives CASSLGGREPNYGYTF. Filled out from reference TRBV5-1 and TRBJ1-2, the complete variable domain reads KAGVTQTPRYLIKTRGQQVTLSCSPISGHRSVSWYQQTPGQGLQFLFEYFSETQRNKGNFPGRFSGRQFSNSRSEMNVSTLELGDSALYLCASSLGGREPNYGYTFGSGTRLTVV.